This TCR beta chain was recorded in a study of radiation and T cells in renal cell carcinoma. TCRdb's copy holds only in-frame clones and misses some; the assay was immunoSEQ multiplex PCR. The sample holds fewer than 45,000 clones; 80% to 85% are singletons and the top ten take 25% to 35%. Regarding time point: blood 4 weeks post-SBRT, at nephrectomy. Treatment reported: 15 Gy SBRT to primary tumor, nephrectomy 4 weeks later. Source: blood, taken from a patient whose treatment included radiotherapy and nephrectomy. The TCR comes from a woman in her 70s with renal cell carcinoma.

The CDR3 is CASSDLQGGGYTF. As DNA, the CDR3 is TGTGCCAGCAGTGATCTACAGGGAGGAGGCTACACCTTC. V usage is TRBV25-1 and J usage is TRBJ1-2; possibly TRBD1 for D (6 bases). The CDR3 spans 13 residues. V was cut by 3 bases and J by 8 bases, with 13 bases left in between. The germline V gene encodes CDR1 MGHDK and CDR2 SYGVNS.